This T cell receptor beta chain was documented in a study of cytotoxic CD8 clonotypes in ibrutinib-treated CLL. Looking at the study overall: The response samples were taken once patients had been treated for a median of roughly 12 months, range 6 to 36.

Some clones are missing from TCRdb's copy, which holds only in-frame ones; the method was immunoSEQ multiplex PCR. The sample carries about 200,000 clones, about three quarters recorded once. CDR3 size: 14 residues. V lost 6 bases, J lost 2 bases, and 13 bases lay in between. Germline CDR1 and CDR2: MGHDK and SYGVNS. This sequence was found in a human donor with chronic lymphocytic leukemia. The sample consisted of PBMCs, taken after 12 months of ibrutinib treatment. The chain has TRBV25-1 and TRBJ1-1; D is unclear. The CDR3 DNA follows: TGTGCCAGCAGCCGCCGGACCCTTAACACTGAAGCTTTCTTT. It specifies CASSRRTLNTEAFF.